Below, 19 T cell receptor beta chains from the same sample are listed, as sequenced in a study of blood T cells in healthy people across ages. Combining a sample-barcoded 5' primer with a J-beta primer mix, a second PCR ran for 7 to 11 cycles. TCRdb passed the 5' RACE reads through MiXCR, listing each CDR3 protein once. The table shows over 1,500,000 distinct CDR3 sequences, with 39% occurring only once. The sequenced material came from blood. The source of these receptors is a human donor in good health.

This clonotype was seen a handful of times. This chain connects TRBV6-2 or TRBV6-3 to TRBJ2-5, with D possibly matching TRBD2 (6 bases). Germline-derived CDR1 and CDR2 are MNHEY and SVGEGT. CDR3 size: 14 residues. V shed 5 bases and J shed 2 bases, with 12 bases lying between them. For the CDR3, the DNA is TGTGCCAGCAGTAAGTGGAGGGAACAAGAGACCCAGTACTTC. The encoded protein is CASSKWREQETQYF.

The chain recombines TRBV12-3 or TRBV12-4 with TRBJ2-7; D uncertain. V lost 5 bases to trimming and J lost 4 bases, with 15 bases between them. The CDR3 spans 14 residues. For the CDR3, the DNA is TGTGCCAGCAGTCCTCAGCAGGTCGTATACGAGCAGTACTTC. Protein: CASSPQQVVYEQYF.

The chain employs TRBV9 and TRBJ2-4, with 9 nucleotides matching TRBD1. The J call is doubtful: the DNA matches TRBJ2-7 better. This CDR3 is 13 amino acids long. CDR1 and CDR2 from the germline V gene are SGDLS and YYNGEE. DNA of the CDR3: TGTGCTATTCAAACAGGGGGCAGGTACGAGCAGTACTTC. Residues: CAIQTGGRYEQYF.

The rearrangement joins TRBV10-3 to TRBJ2-3, with D perhaps matching TRBD2 (5 bases). The CDR3 extends over 15 amino acids. Per germline, CDR1 ENHRY and CDR2 SYGVKD. Trimming removed 6 bases from V and 2 bases from J, with 15 bases in between. The CDR3 sequence: CAISQDSPHTDTQYF. CDR3 in DNA: TGTGCCATCAGCCAGGACTCCCCACACACAGATACGCAGTATTTT.

The genes are TRBV5-1 and TRBJ2-7; 13 nucleotides agree with TRBD2. V dropped 3 bases and J dropped 5; count of bases not matched to a gene: 5. CDR1 and CDR2 from the germline V gene are SGHRS and YFSETQ. The CDR3 sequence is 15 residues long. The CDR3 protein is CASSYWTSGGHEQYF. The CDR3 DNA follows: TGCGCCAGCAGCTATTGGACTAGCGGGGGCCACGAGCAGTACTTC.

The V call is TRBV7-2, the J call TRBJ2-1; D perhaps matches TRBD1 (6 bases). The assigned J gene may be wrong: the sequence end matches TRBJ2-7 better. This CDR3 has 15 residues. In germline, CDR1 is SGHTA, CDR2 FQGNSA. CDR3 residues: CASSSPPGTNNEQYF. The CDR3, as DNA: TGTGCCAGCAGCTCCCCTCCCGGGACAAACAATGAGCAGTACTTC.

This chain connects TRBV28 to TRBJ2-7, with unresolved D. The CDR3 loop spans 13 amino acids. With 10 bases removed from V and 0 bases from J, the gap between germline ends came to 13 bases. Per the germline V gene, CDR1 is MDHEN and CDR2 is SYDVKM. The chain's CDR3 is CATTVESSYEQYF. The CDR3, as DNA: TGTGCCACCACGGTTGAGAGCTCCTACGAGCAGTACTTC.

This clonotype was counted many times. In nucleotides, the CDR3 is TGTGCCAGCAGCTTAGTGACTAGGGGGGATACGCAGTATTTT. Protein product: CASSLVTRGDTQYF. The chain employs TRBV7-2 and TRBJ2-3, with D possibly called TRBD1 or TRBD2 (6 bases each). The CDR3 extends over 14 amino acids. V was pared by 1 base and J by 6 bases, with 11 bases between. Germline V gene sequence: CDR1 SGHTA, CDR2 FQGNSA. The full variable domain, completed using reference TRBV7-2 and TRBJ2-3, is GAGVSQSPSNKVTEKGKDVELRCDPISGHTALYWYRQSLGQGLEFLIYFQGNSAPDKSGLPSDRFSAERTGGSVSTLTIQRTQQEDSAVYLCASSLVTRGDTQYFGPGTRLTVL.

This clonotype was detected only a few times. The gene calls are TRBV6-1 and TRBJ2-1; TRBD2 aligns across 10 bases. CDR3 length equals 13 residues. With V trimmed by 9 bases and J by 6 bases, 5 bases remained unmatched. Germline values: CDR1 MNHNS, CDR2 SASEGT. The CDR3 sequence is CASLAGEANEQFF. CDR3 bases: TGTGCCAGTCTAGCGGGGGAAGCCAATGAGCAGTTCTTC.

The chain employs TRBV20-1 and TRBJ1-5, with D perhaps TRBD1 (6 bases). The germline V gene has CDR1 DFQATT and CDR2 SNEGSKA (reference sequence). The CDR3 extends over 14 amino acids. Trimming removed 1 base from V and 5 bases from J, with 12 bases in between. The CDR3 sequence: CSARGPGQDQPQHF. The CDR3 DNA reads TGCAGTGCTAGAGGTCCGGGACAAGATCAGCCCCAGCATTTT.

The J gene is TRBJ1-2, the V gene TRBV19; no firm D call. This CDR3 has 13 residues. V lost 1 base, J lost 3 bases, and 6 bases lay in between. Germline CDR1 is LNHDA and CDR2 is SQIVND (reference sequence). The CDR3 nucleotides read TGTGCCAGTAGTATAGTGAGGGACTATGGCTACACCTTC. This encodes CASSIVRDYGYTF.

This chain uses TRBV7-2 with TRBJ2-3, with TRBD1 as a possible D gene (6 bases). Germline V lookup: CDR1 SGHTA, CDR2 FQGNSA. Trimming took off 7 bases at V and 4 bases at J, with 18 bases between the two ends. This CDR3 contains 15 residues. The CDR3 is CASTFLGQGPDTQYF. The CDR3 bases are TGTGCCAGCACCTTTCTAGGGCAGGGGCCAGATACGCAGTATTTT.

In this sample, this clonotype turned up a few times. This rearrangement joins TRBV20-1 to TRBJ2-1; TRBD2 matches 12 bases. CDR3 length: 15 residues. CDR1 is DFQATT, CDR2 SNEGSKA, per germline (reference sequence). V was pared by 6 bases and J by 2 bases, with 5 bases of the junction left unmatched. CDR3 nucleotide sequence: TGCAGTGCAACCGGACTAGCGGGGACCTACAATGAGCAGTTCTTC. Its protein product is CSATGLAGTYNEQFF.

This clonotype showed up just once. The CDR3 DNA is TGTGCCATGTGGGTCAGGGACTTCTCTTATAGCAATCAGCCCCAGCATTTT. This codes for CAMWVRDFSYSNQPQHF. The chain has TRBV10-3 and TRBJ1-5; TRBD1 might be the D (5 bases). The germline V and J ends were trimmed by 9 bases and 0 bases, with 21 bases remaining between them. Germline V CDR1 and CDR2: ENHRY, SYGVKD. The CDR3 runs to 17 residues.

This clonotype was detected only once. The J gene is TRBJ1-1, the V gene TRBV27; D is unresolved. The CDR3 extends over 13 amino acids. CDR1 MNHEY and CDR2 SMNVEV come from the germline V gene (reference sequence). Trimming stripped 1 base from V and 5 bases from J, with 8 bases between. DNA of the CDR3: TGTGCCAGCAGTTTATTTAGGACTACTGAAGCTTTCTTT. Protein sequence: CASSLFRTTEAFF.

The rearrangement uses TRBV9 and TRBJ1-6; D may be TRBD1 (6 bases). Germline assignment: CDR1 SGDLS and CDR2 YYNGEE. The CDR3 loop spans 16 amino acids. Trimming stripped 0 bases from V and 6 bases from J, with 13 bases between. This CDR3 is CASSVGQGFSNSPLHF. The CDR3 region has the DNA TGTGCCAGCAGCGTAGGGCAGGGGTTCAGTAATTCACCCCTCCACTTT.

As concerns this clonotype: The junction and the germline gene differ at one end; a read error may be behind it. This chain links TRBV4-1 with TRBJ1-1, with unresolved D. The CDR3 is made up of 14 amino acids. Germline CDR1 is MGHRA and CDR2 is YSYEKL. CDR3 DNA: TGCGCCAGCAGCCAACCCGGACGGAGGCCCACGGCTTGCTTT. Protein sequence: CASSQPGRRPTACF.

V and J are TRBV12-3 or TRBV12-4 and TRBJ1-4; TRBD1 matches at 9 bases. The V gene end was trimmed by 6 bases and the J gene end by 6 bases; junction bases not matched to a gene: 8. The CDR3 runs to 15 residues. CDR3 DNA: TGTGCCAGCAGGCCTGATACAGGGGGCTATGAAAAACTGTTTTTT. Protein product: CASRPDTGGYEKLFF.

Only a few counts were recorded for this clonotype. The V and J genes are TRBV7-2 and TRBJ2-5, with a weak D call TRBD1 (6 bases). Trimming took 5 bases from V and 7 from J, leaving 26 bases between them. CDR1 SGHTA and CDR2 FQGNSA come from the germline V gene. CDR3 length: 17 residues. The chain's CDR3 is CASSLQSNREGRRTQYF. The CDR3 DNA reads as TGTGCCAGCAGCCTACAGTCAAACAGGGAAGGTCGGCGGACCCAGTACTTC.